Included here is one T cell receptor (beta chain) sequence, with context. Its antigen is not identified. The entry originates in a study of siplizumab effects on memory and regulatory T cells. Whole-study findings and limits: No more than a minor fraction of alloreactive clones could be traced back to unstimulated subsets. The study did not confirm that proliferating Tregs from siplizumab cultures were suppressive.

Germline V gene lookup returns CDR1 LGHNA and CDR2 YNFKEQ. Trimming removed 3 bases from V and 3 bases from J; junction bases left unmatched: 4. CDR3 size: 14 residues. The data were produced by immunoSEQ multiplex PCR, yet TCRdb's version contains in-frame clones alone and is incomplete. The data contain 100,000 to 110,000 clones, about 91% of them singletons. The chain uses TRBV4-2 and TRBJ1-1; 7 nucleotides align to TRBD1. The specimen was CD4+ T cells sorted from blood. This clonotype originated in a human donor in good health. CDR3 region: CASSQEQGYTEAFF. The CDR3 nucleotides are TGTGCCAGCAGCCAGGAACAGGGGTACACTGAAGCTTTCTTT.